A single sample is the source of the 24 T cell receptor beta chains below, sequenced in a study of beta chain features in type 1 diabetes. Since all of the isolated RNA was reverse transcribed, expressed TCRB transcripts were what got sequenced. The table came from immunoSEQ multiplex PCR; TCRdb's copy has only in-frame clones and leaves some out. The sample consists of hundreds of thousands of clones, roughly a sixth of them appearing once. Input material: naive CD4+ T cells from blood. The receptors here all came from a man between 18 and 29 years old in good health.

The V and J genes are TRBV6-6 and TRBJ1-2; tentatively, D is TRBD1 (6 bases). Germline values: CDR1 MNHNY, CDR2 SVGAGI (reference sequence). Trimming stripped 0 bases from V and 5 bases from J, with 13 bases between. CDR3 size: 15 residues. The CDR3 nucleotides read TGTGCCAGCAGTTACTCGACCCAGGGGTATTATGGCTACACCTTC. This codes for CASSYSTQGYYGYTF.

This clone showed up just a few times. The genes are TRBV28 and TRBJ2-3, with D perhaps TRBD2 (5 bases). V shed 3 bases and J shed 1 base, with 8 bases lying between them. This CDR3 has 14 residues. From germline, CDR1 is MDHEN and CDR2 SYDVKM. The CDR3: CASSFEGGTDTQYF. The CDR3 nucleotides read TGTGCCAGCAGTTTCGAGGGCGGCACAGATACGCAGTATTTT. The whole variable domain, remainder taken from reference TRBV28 and TRBJ2-3, is DVKVTQSSRYLVKRTGEKVFLECVQDMDHENMFWYRQDPGLGLRLIYFSYDVKMKEKGDIPEGYSVSREKKERFSLILESASTNQTSMYLCASSFEGGTDTQYFGPGTRLTVL.

The chain combines TRBV5-4 with TRBJ1-2, with TRBD1 matching over 7 bases. V lost 4 bases and J lost 0; bases outside the gene matches: 3. CDR1 is SGHNT, CDR2 YYREEE, per germline (reference sequence). There are 14 residues in the CDR3. The CDR3 is CASSKGTANYGYTF. The CDR3 coding sequence is TGTGCCAGCAGCAAAGGGACAGCTAACTATGGCTACACCTTC.

This clone was observed a few times. The V call is TRBV7-9, the J call TRBJ2-7, with D unresolved. CDR1 and CDR2 from the germline V gene are SEHNR and FQNEAQ (reference sequence). V was clipped by 8 bases and J by 3 bases, with 8 bases between them. This CDR3 has 11 amino acids. The CDR3 is CASGAHYEQYF. The CDR3 coding sequence is TGTGCCAGCGGCGCCCACTACGAGCAGTACTTC.

The chain recombines TRBV5-4 with TRBJ2-5; 9 bases are a match to TRBD2. The germline gives CDR1 SGHNT, CDR2 YYREEE (reference sequence). CDR3 length: 19 residues. With 3 bases clipped from V and 5 bases from J, the junction kept 20 bases outside the gene matches. CDR3 residues: CASSSAWGYLAGEEETQYF. In DNA, the CDR3 is TGTGCCAGCAGCTCGGCGTGGGGCTACTTAGCGGGAGAGGAGGAGACCCAGTACTTC.

This sequence joins TRBV28 and TRBJ2-1; D possibly corresponds to TRBD2 (5 bases). This CDR3 has 14 residues. Germline-derived CDR1 and CDR2 are MDHEN and SYDVKM. V was clipped by 3 bases and J by 2 bases, with 8 bases between them. CDR3 residues: CASSLTGTYNEQFF. For the CDR3, the DNA is TGTGCCAGCAGTTTGACGGGGACCTACAATGAGCAGTTCTTC.

The chain is built from TRBV4-3 and TRBJ2-7; 8 nucleotides align to TRBD2. This CDR3 has 14 amino acids. The germline CDR1 and CDR2 sequences are LGHNA and YSLEER. The V segment lost 0 bases and the J segment 5 bases; nucleotides outside the gene matches: 3. The CDR3 spells CASSQERTSNEQYF. The DNA of the CDR3 is TGCGCCAGCAGCCAAGAACGGACTAGCAACGAGCAGTACTTC.

The chain links TRBV27 to TRBJ2-4, with 7 bases matching TRBD1. After removal of 2 bases from V and 0 bases from J, the junction contained 1 base not matched to a gene. This CDR3 spans 15 amino acids. From germline, CDR1 is MNHEY and CDR2 SMNVEV (reference sequence). This CDR3 is CASSLQGVAKNIQYF. The CDR3 DNA reads as TGTGCCAGCAGTTTACAGGGGGTAGCCAAAAACATTCAGTACTTC.

In this sample, this clone turned up many times. The V and J genes are TRBV7-9 and TRBJ2-4; TRBD1 might be the D (6 bases). V was clipped by 3 bases and J by 5 bases, with 11 bases between them. The germline CDR1 and CDR2 sequences are SEHNR and FQNEAQ (reference sequence). The CDR3 spans 14 residues. The CDR3 DNA is TGTGCCAGCAGCTTCGGGACACTACAAAACATTCAGTACTTC. Translating it yields CASSFGTLQNIQYF.

The chain carries TRBV7-2 and TRBJ1-4, with TRBD1 matching 9 bases. V lost 5 bases and J lost 10; bases outside the gene matches: 11. The CDR3 runs to 15 residues. CDR1 is SGHTA, CDR2 FQGNSA, per germline. CDR3 region: CASSIGGTGTGKLFF. The CDR3 DNA reads TGTGCCAGCAGCATAGGGGGGACAGGGACCGGAAAACTGTTTTTT. The whole variable domain, remainder taken from reference TRBV7-2 and TRBJ1-4, is GAGVSQSPSNKVTEKGKDVELRCDPISGHTALYWYRQSLGQGLEFLIYFQGNSAPDKSGLPSDRFSAERTGGSVSTLTIQRTQQEDSAVYLCASSIGGTGTGKLFFGSGTQLSVL.

The rearrangement links TRBV5-6 to TRBJ2-4, with 8 bases matching TRBD2. Germline assignment: CDR1 SGHDT and CDR2 YYEEEE. The CDR3 is 17 residues long. V lost 0 bases and J lost 6; bases outside the gene matches: 11. The CDR3 DNA follows: TGTGCCAGCAGCTTGGGTCCCGGGACTAGGAATACAAACATTCAGTACTTC. This gives the protein CASSLGPGTRNTNIQYF.

This chain joins TRBV7-7 and TRBJ2-5; 13 bases agree with TRBD2. Germline V gene sequence: CDR1 SSHAT, CDR2 FNYEAQ (reference sequence). This CDR3 has 15 residues. The trim removed 4 bases at V and 4 bases at J, leaving 3 bases unmatched. In DNA, the CDR3 is TGTGCCAGCAGCTCGGGACTAGCGGGAACAGAGACCCAGTACTTC. It translates to CASSSGLAGTETQYF.

This clone was found a few times. The rearrangement joins TRBV7-3 to TRBJ2-3; 8 nucleotides line up with TRBD2. V was clipped by 5 bases and J by 0 bases; unmatched bases: 7. The CDR3 contains 16 residues. CDR1 is SGHTA, CDR2 FQGTGA, per germline. This chain's CDR3 is CASSPGRGRSTDTQYF. CDR3 sequence (DNA): TGTGCCAGCAGCCCCGGGAGGGGACGGAGCACAGATACGCAGTATTTT.

This clone was detected only a few times. The rearrangement uses TRBV29-1 and TRBJ1-1, with 8 bases fitting TRBD1. CDR3 size: 14 residues. Germline trimming cut 4 bases from V and 8 bases from J; bases unmatched to any gene: 12. Germline V lookup: CDR1 SQVTM, CDR2 ANQGSEA. The CDR3 DNA sequence: TGCAGCGTTGGCGGGGGGACAGGTGGTCTGGAAGCTTTCTTT. This sequence encodes CSVGGGTGGLEAFF.

V usage is TRBV5-1 and J usage is TRBJ1-1, with TRBD1 matching 8 bases. The CDR3 consists of 14 residues. The germline gives CDR1 SGHRS, CDR2 YFSETQ. V shed 4 bases, J shed 3 bases, and the junction held 5 bases outside the gene matches. CDR3 in DNA: TGCGCCAGCAGCCACGGACAGGGATACACTGAAGCTTTCTTT. Translating gives CASSHGQGYTEAFF.

The gene calls are TRBV9 and TRBJ2-3, with D possibly TRBD1 on 6 matching bases. Germline CDR1 SGDLS, CDR2 YYNGEE. The CDR3 consists of 17 residues. Trimming left V 3 bases short and J 1 base short, with 18 bases between. CDR3 bases: TGTGCCAGCAGCGGGGCCCGGGACACCAGGGGCACAGATACGCAGTATTTT. Its translation is CASSGARDTRGTDTQYF.

This clone was detected only a few times. The chain joins TRBV29-1 to TRBJ1-2; D unresolved. V was pared by 6 bases and J by 5 bases, with 10 bases between. The CDR3 extends over 11 amino acids. The V gene's germline CDR1 is SQVTM and CDR2 ANQGSEA. The CDR3 sequence is CSVDPDYGYTF. Written as DNA, the CDR3 is TGCAGCGTCGACCCAGATTATGGCTACACCTTC.

J is TRBJ2-3 and V is TRBV4-2; D might be TRBD1 (5 bases). Germline V gene data show CDR1 as LGHNA and CDR2 as YNFKEQ. CDR3 length: 15 residues. Trimming removed 6 bases at V and 5 bases at J, with 18 bases between. The CDR3 DNA is TGTGCCAGCAGGTTTGAAGGGGCCCCCAGAGATACGCAGTATTTT. Its translation is CASRFEGAPRDTQYF.

V usage is TRBV9 and J usage is TRBJ1-6; D unclear. Germline V gives CDR1 SGDLS, CDR2 YYNGEE. The CDR3 is 17 residues long. Trimming removed 0 bases from V and 5 bases from J, with 15 bases in between. CDR3 sequence (DNA): TGTGCCAGCAGCGTAGCTACGGCAGGCCATAATAATTCACCCCTCCACTTT. This codes for CASSVATAGHNNSPLHF.

This chain uses TRBV11-2 with TRBJ2-6; tentatively, D is TRBD1 (5 bases). This CDR3 comprises 15 residues. Germline CDR1 SGHAT, CDR2 FQNNGV. V was pared by 5 bases and J by 4 bases, with 12 bases between. The CDR3 loop is CASSLQGPGANVLTF. CDR3 bases: TGTGCCAGCAGCCTCCAGGGTCCCGGGGCCAACGTCCTGACTTTC.

This chain connects TRBV6-1 to TRBJ1-2; D uncertain. The CDR3 contains 12 residues. With 8 bases removed from V and 4 bases from J, the gap between germline ends came to 11 bases. In germline, CDR1 is MNHNS, CDR2 SASEGT. The CDR3: CASVSFPYGYTF. In DNA, the CDR3 is TGTGCCAGCGTGAGCTTCCCCTATGGCTACACCTTC.

Only a few counts were recorded for this clone. The rearrangement joins TRBV9 to TRBJ2-1; TRBD2 matches 7 bases. Germline trimming cut 3 bases from V and 7 bases from J; bases unmatched to any gene: 10. This CDR3 is 15 amino acids long. CDR1 is SGDLS, CDR2 YYNGEE, per germline. DNA for the CDR3: TGTGCCAGCAGCGCCGACTCCTGGGGAGGGAATGAGCAGTTCTTC. It encodes CASSADSWGGNEQFF.

The chain recombines TRBV9 with TRBJ2-6; tentative D call: TRBD2 (7 bases). Trimming took off 0 bases at V and 0 bases at J, with 22 bases between the two ends. CDR1 and CDR2 from the germline V gene are SGDLS and YYNGEE. This CDR3 is 21 amino acids long. In DNA, the CDR3 is TGTGCCAGCAGCGTAGGAGGGGGAGGGGCCAAGGTCCTCTCTGGGGCCAACGTCCTGACTTTC. Residues: CASSVGGGGAKVLSGANVLTF.

This clone was observed once. CDR3 amino acids: CASSPFHGNTGELFF. CDR3 nucleotide sequence: TGTGCCAGCTCACCATTTCACGGGAACACCGGGGAGCTGTTTTTT. V usage is TRBV18 and J usage is TRBJ2-2, with no clear D. Germline V gives CDR1 KGHSH, CDR2 LQKENI. The CDR3 has 15 amino acids. The V and J ends lost 2 bases and 1 base respectively, with 8 bases between them.